This record concerns one TCR beta chain sequence. Combining a sample-barcoded 5' primer with a J-beta primer mix, a second PCR ran for roughly 7 to 12 cycles. TCRdb redid the calling of the 5' RACE reads with MiXCR, one entry per CDR3 protein. The profile shows some 1 million distinct CDR3 sequences, 45% of them singletons. This record comes from a study of blood T cells in healthy people across ages. Source material: blood. The sequence was collected from a woman aged 55-70 years in good health.

As DNA, the CDR3 is TGTGCCAGCAGCTCCATTGCTGGACGGACCTATGGCTACACCTTC. Its translation: CASSSIAGRTYGYTF. The chain couples TRBV11-2 to TRBJ1-2; D is unresolved. The V end lost 4 bases, the J end lost 4 bases, and 16 bases lay between the germline ends. Germline V gene data show CDR1 as SGHAT and CDR2 as FQNNGV. The CDR3 is 15 amino acids.